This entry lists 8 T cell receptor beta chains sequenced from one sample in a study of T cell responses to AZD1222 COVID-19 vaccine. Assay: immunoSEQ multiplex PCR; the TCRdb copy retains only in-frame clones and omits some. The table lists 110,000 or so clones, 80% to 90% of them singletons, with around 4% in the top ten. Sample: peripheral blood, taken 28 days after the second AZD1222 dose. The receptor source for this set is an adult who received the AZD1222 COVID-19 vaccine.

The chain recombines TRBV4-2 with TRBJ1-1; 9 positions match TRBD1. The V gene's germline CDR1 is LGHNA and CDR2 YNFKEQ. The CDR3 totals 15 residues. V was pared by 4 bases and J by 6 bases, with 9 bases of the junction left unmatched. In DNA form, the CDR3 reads TGTGCCAGCAGCCGACCGGGACAGGGAAGTCCTGAAGCTTTCTTT. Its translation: CASSRPGQGSPEAFF.

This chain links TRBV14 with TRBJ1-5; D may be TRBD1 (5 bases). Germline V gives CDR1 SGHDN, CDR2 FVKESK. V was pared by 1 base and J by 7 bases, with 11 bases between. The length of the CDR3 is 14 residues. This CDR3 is CASSQGRANQPQHF. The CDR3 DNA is TGTGCCAGCAGCCAAGGCAGGGCGAACCAGCCCCAGCATTTT.

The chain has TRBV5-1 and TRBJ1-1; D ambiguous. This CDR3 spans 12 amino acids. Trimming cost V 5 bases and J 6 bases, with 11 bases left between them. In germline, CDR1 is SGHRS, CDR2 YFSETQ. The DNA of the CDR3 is TGCGCCAGCAGGAAGGACGCCGCTGAAGCTTTCTTT. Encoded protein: CASRKDAAEAFF.

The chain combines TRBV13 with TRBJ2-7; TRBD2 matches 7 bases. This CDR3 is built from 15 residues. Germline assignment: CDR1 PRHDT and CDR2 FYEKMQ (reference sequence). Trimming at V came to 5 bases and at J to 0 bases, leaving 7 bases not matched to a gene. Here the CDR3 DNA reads TGTGCCAGCAGCCCCCCGCTAGCGGACTCCTACGAGCAGTACTTC. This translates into CASSPPLADSYEQYF. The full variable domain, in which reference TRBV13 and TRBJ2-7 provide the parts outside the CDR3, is AAGVIQSPRHLIKEKRETATLKCYPIPRHDTVYWYQQGPGQDPQFLISFYEKMQSDKGSIPDRFSAQQFSDYHSELNMSSLELGDSALYFCASSPPLADSYEQYFGPGTRLTVT.

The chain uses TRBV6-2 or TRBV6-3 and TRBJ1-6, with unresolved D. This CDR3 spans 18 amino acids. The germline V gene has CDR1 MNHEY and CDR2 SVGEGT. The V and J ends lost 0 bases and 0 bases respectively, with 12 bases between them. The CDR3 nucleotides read TGTGCCAGCAGTTACTCTGGAGGAGTTAACTCCTATAATTCACCCCTCCACTTT. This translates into CASSYSGGVNSYNSPLHF.

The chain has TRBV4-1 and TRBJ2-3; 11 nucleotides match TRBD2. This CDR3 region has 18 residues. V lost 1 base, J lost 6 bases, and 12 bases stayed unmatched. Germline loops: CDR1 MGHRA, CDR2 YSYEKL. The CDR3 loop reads CASSQVLFSGRAKDTQYF. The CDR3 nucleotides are TGCGCCAGCAGCCAAGTACTCTTTAGCGGGAGGGCCAAGGATACGCAGTATTTT.

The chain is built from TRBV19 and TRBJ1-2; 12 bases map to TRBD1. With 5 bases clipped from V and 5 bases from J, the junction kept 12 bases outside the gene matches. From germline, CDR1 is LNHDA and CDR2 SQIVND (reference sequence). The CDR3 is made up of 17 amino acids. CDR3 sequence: CASSSPGQGAFGYGYTF. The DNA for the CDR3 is TGTGCCAGTAGTTCCCCGGGACAGGGGGCGTTTGGTTATGGCTACACCTTC.

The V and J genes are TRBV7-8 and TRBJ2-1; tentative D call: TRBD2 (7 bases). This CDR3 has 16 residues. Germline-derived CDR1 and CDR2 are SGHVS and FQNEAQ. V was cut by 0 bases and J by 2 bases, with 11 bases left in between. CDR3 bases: TGTGCCAGCAGCTTAGCCATGGGGGGGCCCTACAATGAGCAGTTCTTC. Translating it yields CASSLAMGGPYNEQFF. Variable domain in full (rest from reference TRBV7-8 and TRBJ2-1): GAGVSQSPRYKVAKRGQDVALRCDPISGHVSLFWYQQALGQGPEFLTYFQNEAQLDKSGLPSDRFFAERPEGSVSTLKIQRTQQEDSAVYLCASSLAMGGPYNEQFFGPGTRLTVL.